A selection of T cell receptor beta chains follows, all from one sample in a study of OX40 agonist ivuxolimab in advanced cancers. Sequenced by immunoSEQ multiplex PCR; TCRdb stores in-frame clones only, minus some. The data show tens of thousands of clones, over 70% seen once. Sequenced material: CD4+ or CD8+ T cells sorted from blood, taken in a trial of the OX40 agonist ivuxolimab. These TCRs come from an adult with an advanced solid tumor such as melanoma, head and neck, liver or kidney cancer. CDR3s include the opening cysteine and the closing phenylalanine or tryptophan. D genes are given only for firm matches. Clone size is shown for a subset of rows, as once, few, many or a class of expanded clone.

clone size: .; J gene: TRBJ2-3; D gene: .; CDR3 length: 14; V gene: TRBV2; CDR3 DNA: TGTGCCAGCAGTGATCGCGGGGGCGGAAATACGCAGTATTTT; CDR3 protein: CASSDRGGGNTQYF
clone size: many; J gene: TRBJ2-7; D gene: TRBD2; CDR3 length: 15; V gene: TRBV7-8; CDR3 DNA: TGTGCCAGCAGCCCCCGGACTAGCGGGAGCTACGAGCAGTACTTC; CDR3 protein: CASSPRTSGSYEQYF
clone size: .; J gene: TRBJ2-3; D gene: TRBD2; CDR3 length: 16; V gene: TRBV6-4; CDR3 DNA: TGTGCCAGCAGTGACTCGGCTAGCGGGGGAGTGGATACGCAGTATTTT; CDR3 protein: CASSDSASGGVDTQYF
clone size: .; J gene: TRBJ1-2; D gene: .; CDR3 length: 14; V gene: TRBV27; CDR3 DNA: TGTGCCAGCAGTTTCAATTTATACTCGTATGGCTACACCTTC; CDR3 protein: CASSFNLYSYGYTF
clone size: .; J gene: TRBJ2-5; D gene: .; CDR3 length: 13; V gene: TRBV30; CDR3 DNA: TGTGCCTGGAGTCGCGGGACCTGGGAGACCCAGTACTTC; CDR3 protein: CAWSRGTWETQYF
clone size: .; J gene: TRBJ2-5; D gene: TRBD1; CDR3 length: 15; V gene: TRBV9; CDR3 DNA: TGTGCCAGCAGCGAGATGGGACAGCCCCAAGAGACCCAGTACTTC; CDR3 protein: CASSEMGQPQETQYF
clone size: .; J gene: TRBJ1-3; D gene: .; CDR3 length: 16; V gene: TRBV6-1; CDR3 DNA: TGTGCCAGCAGTGAAGACCACACCCCCTCTGGAAACACCATATATTTT; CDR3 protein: CASSEDHTPSGNTIYF
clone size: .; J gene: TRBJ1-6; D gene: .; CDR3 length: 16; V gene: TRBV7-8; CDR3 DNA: TGTGCCAGCAGCTTATTGCGACGGGTTCTGCAGTCACCCCTCCACTTT; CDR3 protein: CASSLLRRVLQSPLHF
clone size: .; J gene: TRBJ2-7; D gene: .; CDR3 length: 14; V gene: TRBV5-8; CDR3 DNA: TGTGCCAGCAGCTTGATGAGCGGATCCTACGAGCAGTACTTC; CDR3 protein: CASSLMSGSYEQYF
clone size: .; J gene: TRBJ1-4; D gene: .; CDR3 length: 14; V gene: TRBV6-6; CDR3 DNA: TGTGCCAGCAGTTGGGTGGGGGGCGGTGAAAAACTGTTTTTT; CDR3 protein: CASSWVGGGEKLFF